Reported below is one T cell receptor beta chain. Its matching antigen is unknown. Time point here: week 5, during vaccination. In the vaccine, a single dose held 300 ug of the mutant IDH1 20-mer peptide, along with topical imiquimod. Germline CDR1 and CDR2: SGHRS and YFSETQ. The CDR3 is 16 residues long. V lost 5 bases, J lost 7 bases, and 11 bases stayed unmatched. The data originate from a study of a mutant IDH1 vaccine in newly diagnosed glioma. Clones were sequenced by immunoSEQ multiplex PCR, and TCRdb holds only the in-frame ones, with some missing. The sample consists of approximately 26,000 clones, more than 60% of them appearing once.

This receptor was obtained from a man aged 35-49 years with glioma. Some clones in this sample may be carry-over from other donors' samples. This chain joins TRBV5-1 and TRBJ2-1, with 11 bases matching TRBD1. The sample here was PBMCs, taken from a glioma patient whose treatment included an IDH1 peptide vaccine. The CDR3 reads CASSRYRDRGRNEQFF. The CDR3 bases are TGCGCCAGCAGTCGATACCGGGACAGGGGGAGGAATGAGCAGTTCTTC.